This T cell receptor (beta chain) was retrieved from a study of T cells in Graves' hyperthyroidism and ophthalmopathy. Germline V gene lookup returns CDR1 MNHNS and CDR2 SASEGT. Trimming removed 7 bases from V and 2 bases from J; junction bases left unmatched: 16. The CDR3 covers 18 residues. Template material for amplifying TCR beta CDR3 regions consisted of RNA transcripts. The study used the HTBI primer set for a first-round RT-PCR of the TCR CDR3. MiXCR, applied by TCRdb to the multiplex PCR reads, yields one record per CDR3 protein. The table records more than 300,000 distinct CDR3 sequences, approximately 15% of them present only once. Ten or more counts support this clonotype.

The TCR originated in an older woman with Graves' hyperthyroidism. Sequencing was performed on blood. The J gene is TRBJ2-1, the V gene TRBV6-1; 8 bases line up with TRBD2. The chain's CDR3 is CASNSGSHRVSTYNEQFF. As DNA, the CDR3 is TGTGCCAGCAACAGCGGGAGCCACCGGGTATCCACCTACAATGAGCAGTTCTTC.